Presented here are 27 T cell receptor beta chains from one specimen sequenced in a study of shared clonotypes between healthy human individuals. Using immunoSEQ multiplex PCR, the repertoire was profiled, and TCRdb retains in-frame clones only, with some absent. Of 520,000 or so clones in the sample, 79% are singletons; the top ten hold 10% to 15%. Sequences were obtained from PBMCs. Receptors were obtained from a woman between 40 and 50 years old in good health. Some clones in this sample may be carry-over from other donors' samples.

This clone was seen only a few times. One end of the junction fails to match germline, which may point to a read error. The rearrangement uses TRBV29-1 and TRBJ2-7; TRBD2 matches 10 bases. The CDR3 runs 15 residues. Germline CDR1 and CDR2: SQVTM and ANQGSEA. The CDR3: CSVEAPLAGVFEQHF. DNA for the CDR3: TGCAGCGTTGAAGCCCCGCTAGCGGGAGTGTTCGAGCAGCACTTC.

This chain connects TRBV4-2 to TRBJ1-3; D not resolved. The CDR3 runs 17 residues. V was cut by 1 base and J by 3 bases, with 16 bases left in between. Germline V gene lookup returns CDR1 LGHNA and CDR2 YNFKEQ. The CDR3 bases are TGTGCCAGCAGCCAAGCCCACGGGCAGGATGGTGGAAACACCATATATTTT. This translates into CASSQAHGQDGGNTIYF.

The chain carries TRBV30 and TRBJ2-5, with 11 bases identical to TRBD2. The J call may be in error: the DNA end matches TRBJ2-7 better. Germline CDR1 and CDR2: GTSNPN and SVGIG (reference sequence). The CDR3 totals 15 residues. CDR3 protein: CAWSGRTSGFYEQYF. CDR3 nucleotide sequence: TGTGCCTGGAGTGGGCGGACTAGCGGGTTCTACGAGCAGTACTTC.

Turning to this clone: A clone one base away is much larger, so this may be a read error. The CDR3 protein is CASRGTGDQPQHF. CDR3 in DNA: TGTGCCAGCAGAGGGACAGGGGATCAGCCCCAGCATTTT. This sequence joins TRBV27 and TRBJ1-5, with 10 bases fitting TRBD1. In germline, CDR1 is MNHEY, CDR2 SMNVEV (reference sequence). The CDR3 sequence is 13 residues long. J was trimmed by 5 bases and V by 6 bases; bases with no gene match: 1.

This chain uses TRBV6-4 with TRBJ2-2; D gene uncertain. The CDR3 runs to 13 residues. Germline CDR1 and CDR2: MRHNA and SNTAGT. The CDR3 loop is CAAGSDNTGELFF. The CDR3 DNA sequence: TGTGCGGCCGGGTCGGATAACACCGGGGAGCTGTTTTTT.

Turning to this clone: This may come from a read error, since a much larger clone is one base off. The identical CDR3 is also encoded by other nucleotide sequences in the sample. This rearrangement joins TRBV7-9 to TRBJ2-5; 12 bases match TRBD2. The V gene's germline CDR1 is SEHNR and CDR2 FQNEAQ (reference sequence). This CDR3 has 15 amino acids. The CDR3 is CASSWELAGGETQYF. CDR3 nucleotide sequence: TGTGCTAGCAGCTGGGAACTAGCGGGAGGTGAGACCCAGTACTTC.

This sequence joins TRBV7-9 and TRBJ2-5; D gene ambiguous. With 1 base removed from V and 4 bases from J, the gap between germline ends came to 13 bases. Germline CDR1 is SEHNR and CDR2 is FQNEAQ (reference sequence). This CDR3 is built from 15 residues. This CDR3 is CASSLGQSPGETQYF. The CDR3 nucleotides read TGTGCCAGCAGCTTAGGACAAAGCCCTGGAGAGACCCAGTACTTC.

The chain links TRBV7-9 to TRBJ2-2; 11 bases map to TRBD1. Germline V CDR1 and CDR2: SEHNR, FQNEAQ (reference sequence). V was pared by 5 bases and J by 5 bases, with 4 bases of the junction left unmatched. The CDR3 totals 15 residues. CDR3 sequence reads: CASSDRDRGTGELFF. Written as DNA, the CDR3 is TGTGCCAGCAGCGACCGGGACAGGGGGACCGGGGAGCTGTTTTTT.

This clone was seen a few times. This rearrangement joins TRBV9 to TRBJ1-3, with D hard to call. CDR1 and CDR2 (germline): SGDLS, YYNGEE. V was shortened by 0 bases and J by 0 bases, with 7 bases between the two germline ends. This CDR3 is 15 amino acids long. CDR3 sequence: CASSVDGSSGNTIYF. As DNA, the CDR3 is TGTGCCAGCAGCGTAGACGGCAGCTCTGGAAACACCATATATTTT.

Only one count was recorded for this clone. The chain links TRBV2 to TRBJ2-3; D uncertain. Trimming stripped 3 bases from V and 5 bases from J, with 12 bases between. CDR1 is SNHLY and CDR2 is FYNNEI in the germline V gene. This CDR3 has 14 residues. The CDR3 DNA reads TGTGCCAGCAGTGAGGACCTTCGTGTAGATACGCAGTATTTT. Its protein is CASSEDLRVDTQYF.

This clone was detected only a few times. The chain uses TRBV27 and TRBJ2-7; D uncertain. Trimming removed 5 bases at V and 0 bases at J, with 11 bases between. Germline V CDR1 and CDR2: MNHEY, SMNVEV (reference sequence). The CDR3 consists of 14 residues. CDR3 region: CASSLWHGSYEQYF. CDR3 sequence (DNA): TGTGCCAGCAGTCTCTGGCATGGCTCCTACGAGCAGTACTTC.

The chain is built from TRBV28 and TRBJ1-1; D is uncertain. The CDR3 is made up of 15 amino acids. Between the trimmed V and J ends, which lost 5 bases and 1 base, there was a span of 14 bases. The germline V gene encodes CDR1 MDHEN and CDR2 SYDVKM. CDR3 sequence reads: CASSPIQVSNTEAFF. CDR3 DNA: TGTGCCAGCAGTCCAATCCAGGTTTCGAACACTGAAGCTTTCTTT.

This rearrangement joins TRBV6-1 to TRBJ1-2, with D maybe TRBD1 (5 bases). Germline lookup yields CDR1 MNHNS and CDR2 SASEGT. Deletions cut 1 base from V and 8 bases from J, with 11 bases between. The CDR3 runs 13 residues. The CDR3 coding sequence is TGTGCCAGCAGTGAAGATAGGGACGCGGGCTACACCTTC. This codes for CASSEDRDAGYTF.

This rearrangement joins TRBV28 to TRBJ2-3; D not certain. The CDR3 runs to 11 residues. CDR1 is MDHEN and CDR2 is SYDVKM in the germline V gene. V lost 8 bases and J lost 1, with 4 bases in between. The CDR3 nucleotides read TGTGCCAGCGGCGGCACAGATACGCAGTATTTT. Translated, it gives CASGGTDTQYF.

V gene TRBV6-4 combines with J gene TRBJ2-3; 8 bases are shared with TRBD2. Germline V gene sequence: CDR1 MRHNA, CDR2 SNTAGT. V lost 6 bases and J lost 0; bases outside the gene matches: 5. The length of the CDR3 is 15 residues. CDR3 residues: CASSELAVSTDTQYF. For the CDR3, the DNA is TGTGCCAGCAGCGAACTAGCGGTGAGCACAGATACGCAGTATTTT.

DNA for the CDR3: TGCGCCAGCAGCCAAGAAATTGGTAGGCCTCAGTTCTTC. Amino acids: CASSQEIGRPQFF. V usage is TRBV4-1 and J usage is TRBJ2-1, with no clear D. Per germline, CDR1 MGHRA and CDR2 YSYEKL. V lost 0 bases to trimming and J lost 13 bases, with 13 bases between them. The CDR3 sequence is 13 residues long.

This chain links TRBV11-2 with TRBJ1-2, with D unresolved. The germline gives CDR1 SGHAT, CDR2 FQNNGV. Trimming left V 0 bases short and J 5 bases short, with 13 bases between. This CDR3 contains 15 residues. In DNA form, the CDR3 reads TGTGCCAGCAGCTTAGAAGCGGTCAGTCCTTATGGCTACACCTTC. The encoded protein is CASSLEAVSPYGYTF.

The chain joins TRBV4-2 to TRBJ2-5; no clear D gene. The CDR3 sequence is 16 residues long. Germline V gene lookup returns CDR1 LGHNA and CDR2 YNFKEQ. Deletions cut 4 bases from V and 1 base from J, with 16 bases between. Here the CDR3 reads CASSPQVRPPQETQYF. CDR3 nucleotides: TGTGCCAGCAGCCCCCAGGTTCGGCCTCCCCAAGAGACCCAGTACTTC.

The J gene is TRBJ2-7, the V gene TRBV18; D is ambiguous. The ends were cut back, 6 bases at V and 4 bases at J, with 10 bases in the middle. Germline CDR1 KGHSH, CDR2 LQKENI. This CDR3 contains 12 residues. The CDR3 region is CASSPDGYEQYF. In DNA, the CDR3 is TGTGCCAGCTCCCCGGACGGGTACGAGCAGTACTTC.

There are a few counts of this clone. This rearrangement joins TRBV7-7 to TRBJ2-1; the match to TRBD2 covers 11 bases. The CDR3 length is 15 residues. The V gene's germline CDR1 is SSHAT and CDR2 FNYEAQ (reference sequence). Losses at the gene ends were 5 bases for V and 8 bases for J; bases not matched to a gene: 8. CDR3 amino acids: CASSGGTSGSYEQFF. DNA of the CDR3: TGTGCCAGCAGCGGGGGAACTAGCGGGAGCTATGAGCAGTTCTTC.

This chain uses TRBV10-3 with TRBJ2-7; TRBD1 matches at 9 bases. The CDR3 has 13 amino acids. Germline CDR1 is ENHRY and CDR2 is SYGVKD. Trimming took 8 bases from V and 3 from J; bases not matched to a gene: 5. In DNA form, the CDR3 reads TGTGCCATCGGCGTGGACAGGGGCTACGAGCAGTACTTC. Translated: CAIGVDRGYEQYF.

The V gene is TRBV25-1, the J gene TRBJ1-1; D is ambiguous. The V and J ends lost 8 bases and 4 bases respectively, with 11 bases between them. The CDR3 is 12 amino acids. From germline, CDR1 is MGHDK and CDR2 SYGVNS. In nucleotides, the CDR3 is TGTGCCAGCTCCCCGGGTTCCACTGAAGCTTTCTTT. This codes for CASSPGSTEAFF.

This clone is a singleton in its sample. The rearrangement uses TRBV2 and TRBJ2-7; D is undetermined. The germline CDR1 and CDR2 sequences are SNHLY and FYNNEI. This CDR3 contains 15 residues. V dropped 0 bases and J dropped 0 bases, with 9 bases sitting between them. The CDR3 here is CASSEAQTDSYEQYF. CDR3 nucleotide sequence: TGTGCCAGCAGTGAAGCCCAGACCGACTCCTACGAGCAGTACTTC.

At least ten counts were recorded for this clone. The J gene is TRBJ2-3, the V gene TRBV28; the D is unclear. The germline V gene encodes CDR1 MDHEN and CDR2 SYDVKM. CDR3 length: 16 amino acids. The V end was cut by 7 bases, the J end by 2 bases, with 19 bases between. DNA for the CDR3: TGTGCCAGCAAGAGAATGGCAGGTGATTACACAGATACGCAGTATTTT. Its translation: CASKRMAGDYTDTQYF. Combining the CDR3 with reference TRBV28 and TRBJ2-3 gives the whole variable domain DVKVTQSSRYLVKRTGEKVFLECVQDMDHENMFWYRQDPGLGLRLIYFSYDVKMKEKGDIPEGYSVSREKKERFSLILESASTNQTSMYLCASKRMAGDYTDTQYFGPGTRLTVL.

This clone has just a few counts. DNA of the CDR3: TGTGCCAGTAGTATTTCAATTGCATTTCTGGCTGAAGCTTTCTTT. It codes for CASSISIAFLAEAFF. The gene calls are TRBV19 and TRBJ1-1, with D unclear. V was clipped by 3 bases and J by 6 bases, with 17 bases between them. The length of the CDR3 is 15 residues. CDR1 LNHDA and CDR2 SQIVND come from the germline V gene (reference sequence).

This clone was seen ten or more times. This chain connects TRBV4-1 to TRBJ1-5; D remains ambiguous. The CDR3 covers 13 residues. The germline V and J ends were trimmed by 3 bases and 3 bases, with 6 bases remaining between them. The V gene's germline CDR1 is MGHRA and CDR2 YSYEKL. This chain's CDR3 is CASSHGPNQPQHF. The CDR3 nucleotides are TGCGCCAGCAGCCATGGACCCAATCAGCCCCAGCATTTT.

This sequence joins TRBV6-5 and TRBJ1-2; 7 nucleotides align to TRBD1. The germline gives CDR1 MNHEY, CDR2 SVGAGI. The CDR3 loop spans 15 amino acids. With 4 bases clipped from V and 6 bases from J, the junction kept 11 bases outside the gene matches. The CDR3 is CASSLISQGIDGYTF. The CDR3 nucleotides read TGTGCCAGCAGTTTGATCTCACAGGGGATTGATGGCTACACCTTC.